This TCR beta chain was captured by sequencing in a study of blood T cell repertoires in COVID-19. Losses at the gene ends were 1 base for V and 3 bases for J; bases not matched to a gene: 3. This CDR3 region has 15 residues. Per the germline V gene, CDR1 is SNHLY and CDR2 is FYNNEI. This clone appeared a few times. Original handling: Reference gene primer amplification gave nucleated cell count estimates. Repertoires were generated with immunoSEQ multiplex PCR, while TCRdb's copy carries only in-frame clones and drops some. Clone size and V and J calls were adopted from that table, with D and trimming inferred from the DNA. The sample has around 120,000 clones, 85% to 90% seen once; the top ten hold 25% to 30%.

The TCR sequence derives from a woman in her 70s with acute or convalescent COVID-19. V usage is TRBV2 and J usage is TRBJ2-1; 7 nucleotides match TRBD1. The sequencing sample was made of peripheral blood. In nucleotides, the CDR3 is TGTGCCAGCAGTGAAGTACAGGGGAGCTACAATGAGCAGTTCTTC. It translates to CASSEVQGSYNEQFF.